This record looks at one T cell receptor (beta chain) sequence and its context. These data come from a study of blood T cell repertoires in COVID-19. Authors' analysis steps: Reference gene primer amplification gave nucleated cell count estimates. Assay: immunoSEQ multiplex PCR; the TCRdb copy retains only in-frame clones and omits some. The V and J calls and clone size are taken from that table; D and trimming were inferred from the DNA. The sample carries about 130,000 clones, around 85% recorded once. Trimming cost V 0 bases and J 5 bases, with 16 bases left between them. Germline loops: CDR1 LGHNA, CDR2 YSLEER. CDR3 length: 16 amino acids.

The chain carries TRBV4-3 and TRBJ2-5; possibly TRBD2 for D (7 bases). The sequencing input was peripheral blood. The receptor was isolated from a human donor in a cohort sampled during active COVID-19. The CDR3 bases are TGCGCCAGCAGCCAAGATATTGGGGGGGCCGGGGAGACCCAGTACTTC. It is translated as CASSQDIGGAGETQYF.